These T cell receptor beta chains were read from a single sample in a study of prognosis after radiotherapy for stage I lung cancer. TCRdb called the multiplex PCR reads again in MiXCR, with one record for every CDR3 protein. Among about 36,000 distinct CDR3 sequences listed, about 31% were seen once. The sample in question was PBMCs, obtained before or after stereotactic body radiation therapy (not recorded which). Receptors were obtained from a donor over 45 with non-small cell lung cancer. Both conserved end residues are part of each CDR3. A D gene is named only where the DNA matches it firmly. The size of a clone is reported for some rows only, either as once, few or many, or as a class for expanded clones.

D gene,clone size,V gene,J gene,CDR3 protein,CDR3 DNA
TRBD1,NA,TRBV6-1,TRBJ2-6,CASRRERLKDRTFSGSNVLTF,TGTGCCAGCAGAAGAGAAAGGCTTAAGGACAGGACCTTCTCTGGTTCCAACGTCCTGACTTTC
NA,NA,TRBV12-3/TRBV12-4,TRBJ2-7,CASSTQNIGEQYF,TGTGCCAGCAGCACCCAGAACATTGGGGAGCAGTACTTC
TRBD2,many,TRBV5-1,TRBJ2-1,CASSPQRGGVNEQFF,TGCGCCAGCAGCCCCCAGCGGGGGGGGGTCAATGAGCAGTTCTTC
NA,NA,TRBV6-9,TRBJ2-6,CASSSRTWAGANVLTF,TGTGCCAGCAGTTCCCGGACATGGGCTGGGGCCAACGTCCTTACTTTC
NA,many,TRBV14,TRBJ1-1,CASSLGGTDLEAFF,TGTGCCAGCAGCCTCGGCGGGACCGACCTAGAAGCTTTCTTT
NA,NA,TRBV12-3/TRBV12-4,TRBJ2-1,CAINPTLSPGEHFF,TGTGCCATCAATCCCACCTTAAGTCCGGGTGAGCATTTCTTC
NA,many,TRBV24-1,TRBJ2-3,CATSVDGGDTQYF,TGTGCCACCAGTGTAGACGGGGGTGATACGCAGTATTTT
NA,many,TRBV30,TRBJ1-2,CAWSSRSMWGYTF,TGTGCCTGGAGTTCACGAAGTATGTGGGGCTACACCTTC
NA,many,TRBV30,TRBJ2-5,CAWSDYRAWETQYF,TGTGCCTGGAGCGACTATCGGGCCTGGGAGACCCAGTACTTC
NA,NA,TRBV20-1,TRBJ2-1,CSALASVRRAHEQFF,TGCAGTGCTCTCGCTAGCGTTCGGAGGGCCCATGAGCAGTTCTTC
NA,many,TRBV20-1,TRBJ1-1,CSARFGGSNTEAFF,TGCAGTGCTAGATTCGGGGGTTCGAACACTGAAGCTTTCTTT
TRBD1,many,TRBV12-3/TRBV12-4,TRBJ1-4,CASSRDRGEKLFF,TGTGCCAGCAGTCGGGACAGGGGAGAAAAACTGTTTTTT
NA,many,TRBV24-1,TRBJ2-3,CATSAPPAGTQYF,TGTGCCACCAGTGCTCCCCCGGCCGGTACGCAGTATTTT
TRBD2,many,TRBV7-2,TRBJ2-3,CASSLRGRSSTDTQYF,TGTGCCAGCAGCTTACGCGGGAGATCTAGCACAGATACGCAGTATTTT
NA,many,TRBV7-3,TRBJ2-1,CASSLSPAGAQNEQFF,TGTGCCAGCAGCTTATCCCCCGCAGGGGCACAAAATGAGCAGTTCTTC
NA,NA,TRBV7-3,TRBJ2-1,CASSLDLGSSYNEQFF,TGTGCCAGCAGCTTAGATTTGGGAAGCTCCTACAATGAGCAGTTCTTC
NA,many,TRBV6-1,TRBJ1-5,CASSEAQLVTGRLNQPQHF,TGTGCCAGCAGTGAAGCCCAACTAGTGACAGGCCGCCTTAATCAGCCCCAGCATTTT
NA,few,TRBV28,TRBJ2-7,CASKTGPLEQYF,TGTGCCAGCAAAACAGGACCCCTCGAGCAGTACTTC
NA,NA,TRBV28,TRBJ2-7,CASTKQGWWQYF,TGTGCCAGCACTAAACAGGGATGGTGGCAGTACTTC
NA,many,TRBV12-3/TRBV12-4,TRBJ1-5,CASSLSISPNQPQHF,TGTGCCAGCAGTTTAAGTATCAGTCCTAATCAGCCCCAGCATTTT
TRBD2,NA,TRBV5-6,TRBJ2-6,CASSLILAGAPTGANVLTF,TGTGCCAGCAGCTTGATCCTAGCGGGGGCTCCTACTGGGGCCAACGTCCTGACTTTC
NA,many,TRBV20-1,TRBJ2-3,CSAVGATAPQYF,TGCAGTGCTGTTGGAGCTACAGCTCCGCAGTATTTT
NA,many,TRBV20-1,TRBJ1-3,CSARGGGNTIYF,TGCAGTGCCCGCGGGGGGGGAAACACCATATATTTT
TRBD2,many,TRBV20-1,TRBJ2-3,CSAHGGDTQYF,TGCAGTGCGCACGGGGGGGATACGCAGTATTTT
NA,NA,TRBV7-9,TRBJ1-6,CASSLASGGYNSPLHF,TGTGCCAGCAGCTTAGCATCCGGAGGATATAATTCACCCCTCCACTTT
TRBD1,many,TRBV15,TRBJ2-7,CATSRVTGGFHEQYF,TGTGCCACCAGCAGAGTTACAGGGGGATTCCACGAGCAGTACTTC
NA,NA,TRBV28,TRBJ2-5,CASSSGGKETQYF,TGTGCCAGCAGTAGCGGCGGAAAAGAGACCCAGTACTTC
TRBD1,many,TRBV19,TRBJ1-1,CASNDRDSEAFF,TGTGCCAGTAACGACCGGGACAGTGAAGCTTTCTTT
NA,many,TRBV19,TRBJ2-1,CASSILAGSSYNEQFF,TGTGCCAGTAGTATTTTGGCGGGTAGCTCCTACAATGAGCAGTTCTTC
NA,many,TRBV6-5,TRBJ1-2,CASSYSGNGYTF,TGTGCCAGCAGTTACTCGGGGAATGGCTACACCTTC
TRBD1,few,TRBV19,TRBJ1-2,CASKELQGVYGYTF,TGTGCCAGTAAAGAACTACAGGGGGTATATGGCTACACCTTC
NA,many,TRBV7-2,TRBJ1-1,CASSVTGGDTEAFF,TGTGCCAGCAGCGTGACCGGGGGGGACACTGAAGCTTTCTTT
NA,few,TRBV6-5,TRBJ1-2,CASSYQQDSIGYTF,TGTGCCAGCAGTTATCAACAAGACAGTATCGGCTACACCTTC
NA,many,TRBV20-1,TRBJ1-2,CSVWTGRGGYTF,TGCAGTGTATGGACGGGCAGGGGTGGCTACACCTTC
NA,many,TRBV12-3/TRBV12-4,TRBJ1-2,CASSLDSIYGYTF,TGTGCCAGCAGTTTAGACAGCATCTATGGCTACACCTTC
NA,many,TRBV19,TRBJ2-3,CASRRDETTDTQYF,TGTGCCAGTAGGCGGGACGAAACGACAGATACGCAGTATTTT